This entry describes one TCR beta chain. The assay was immunoSEQ multiplex PCR, and TCRdb's table has in-frame clones only and misses some. The sample has about 4,900 clones, about 92% seen once. The germline V gene has CDR1 KGHDR and CDR2 SFDVKD. The CDR3 is 15 residues long. Trimming removed 7 bases at V and 2 bases at J, with 13 bases between. This specimen comes from a study of stem cell transplantation in POMP-related autoinflammatory disease. Study-wide background: Defective thymoproteasomes were hypothesized to impair CD8+ T-cell positive selection. Before transplant: CD4+ naive skewing, low CD8+ proportions, reduced cytokine secretion.

The TCR was taken from a human patient with POMP-related autoinflammation and immune dysregulation (PRAID). Some T cells may trace back to the graft donor. The chain is built from TRBV24-1 and TRBJ2-2, with a tentative D call TRBD1 (6 bases). The material sequenced was CD8+ T cells from PBMCs, taken after stem cell transplantation. In nucleotides, the CDR3 is TGTGCCACCAGCCCCGGGACATCCAACACCGGGGAGCTGTTTTTT. It translates to CATSPGTSNTGELFF.